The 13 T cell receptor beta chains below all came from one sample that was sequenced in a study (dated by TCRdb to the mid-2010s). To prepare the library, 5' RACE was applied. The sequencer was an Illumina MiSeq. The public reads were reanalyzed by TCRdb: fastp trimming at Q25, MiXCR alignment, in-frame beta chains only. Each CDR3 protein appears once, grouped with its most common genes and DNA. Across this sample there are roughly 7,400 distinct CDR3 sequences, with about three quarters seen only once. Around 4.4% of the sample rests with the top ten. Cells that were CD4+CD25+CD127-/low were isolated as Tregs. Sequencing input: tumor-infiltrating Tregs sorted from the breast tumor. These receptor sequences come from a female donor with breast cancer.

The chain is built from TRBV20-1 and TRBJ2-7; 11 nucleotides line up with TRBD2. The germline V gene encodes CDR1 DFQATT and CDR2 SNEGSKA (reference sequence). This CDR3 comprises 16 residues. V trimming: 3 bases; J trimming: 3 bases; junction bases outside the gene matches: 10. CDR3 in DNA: TGCAGTGCTAGCGCCCTTACTAGCGGGAGCTGCTACGAGCAGTACTTC. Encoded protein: CSASALTSGSCYEQYF.

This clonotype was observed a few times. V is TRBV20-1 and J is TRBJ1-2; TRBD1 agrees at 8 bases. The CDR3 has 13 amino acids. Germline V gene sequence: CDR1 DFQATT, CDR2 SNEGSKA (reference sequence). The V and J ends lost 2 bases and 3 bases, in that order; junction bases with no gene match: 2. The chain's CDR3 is CSARYRGDYGYTF. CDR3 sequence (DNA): TGCAGTGCTAGATACAGGGGGGACTATGGCTACACCTTC.

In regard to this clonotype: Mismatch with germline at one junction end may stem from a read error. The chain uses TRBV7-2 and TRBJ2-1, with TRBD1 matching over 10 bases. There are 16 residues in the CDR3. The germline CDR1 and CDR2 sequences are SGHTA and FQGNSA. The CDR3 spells CASSHRDRGFGDEHFF. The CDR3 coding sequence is TGTGCCAGCAGCCACCGGGACAGGGGCTTTGGCGATGAGCACTTCTTC.

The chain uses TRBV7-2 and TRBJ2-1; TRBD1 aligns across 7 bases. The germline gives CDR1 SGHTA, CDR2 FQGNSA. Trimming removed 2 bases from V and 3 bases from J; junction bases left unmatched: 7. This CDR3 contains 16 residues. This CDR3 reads CASSLLKGTVYNEQFF. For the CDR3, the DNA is TGTGCCAGCAGCTTACTAAAGGGGACAGTCTACAATGAGCAGTTCTTC.

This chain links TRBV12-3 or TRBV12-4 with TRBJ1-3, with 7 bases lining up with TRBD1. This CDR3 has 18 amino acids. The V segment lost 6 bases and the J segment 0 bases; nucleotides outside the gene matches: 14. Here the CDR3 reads CASSLHLPGQSSGNTIYF. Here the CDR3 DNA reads TGTGCCAGCAGCCTCCACCTGCCGGGACAGAGCTCTGGAAACACCATATATTTT.

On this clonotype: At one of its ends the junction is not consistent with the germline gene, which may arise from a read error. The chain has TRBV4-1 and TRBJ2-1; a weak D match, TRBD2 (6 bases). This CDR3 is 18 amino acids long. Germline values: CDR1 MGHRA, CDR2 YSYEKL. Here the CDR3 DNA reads TGTGCCAGCAGCCAAGATAGTCCCCAAGCGGGCTCCTACAATGAGCAGTTCTTC. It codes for CASSQDSPQAGSYNEQFF.

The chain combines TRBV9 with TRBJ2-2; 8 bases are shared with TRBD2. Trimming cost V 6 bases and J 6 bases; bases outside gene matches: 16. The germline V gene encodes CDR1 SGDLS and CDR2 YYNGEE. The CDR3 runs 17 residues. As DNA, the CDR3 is TGTGCCAGCAACCAAAACCCGACTAGCGATGAAGCCGGGGAGCTGTTTTTT. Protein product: CASNQNPTSDEAGELFF.

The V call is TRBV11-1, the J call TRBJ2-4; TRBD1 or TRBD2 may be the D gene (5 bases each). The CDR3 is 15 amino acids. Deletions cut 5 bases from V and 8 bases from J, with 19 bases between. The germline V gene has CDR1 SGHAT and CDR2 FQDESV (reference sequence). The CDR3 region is CASSTPGKGVDIQYF. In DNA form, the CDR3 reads TGTGCCAGCAGCACACCGGGAAAAGGGGTTGACATTCAGTACTTC.

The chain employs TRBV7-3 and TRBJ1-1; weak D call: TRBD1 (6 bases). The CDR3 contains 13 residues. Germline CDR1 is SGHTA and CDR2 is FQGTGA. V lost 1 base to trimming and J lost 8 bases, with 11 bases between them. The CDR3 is CASSLRSGGEAFF. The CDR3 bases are TGTGCCAGCAGCTTAAGATCTGGGGGCGAAGCTTTCTTT.

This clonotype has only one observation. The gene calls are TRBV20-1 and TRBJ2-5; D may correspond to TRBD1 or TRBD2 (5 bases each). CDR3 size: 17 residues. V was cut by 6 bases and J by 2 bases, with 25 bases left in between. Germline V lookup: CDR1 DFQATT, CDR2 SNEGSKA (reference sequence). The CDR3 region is CSAGSGTRKNKQETQYF. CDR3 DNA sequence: TGCAGTGCAGGATCCGGGACCAGAAAGAACAAACAAGAGACCCAGTACTTC.

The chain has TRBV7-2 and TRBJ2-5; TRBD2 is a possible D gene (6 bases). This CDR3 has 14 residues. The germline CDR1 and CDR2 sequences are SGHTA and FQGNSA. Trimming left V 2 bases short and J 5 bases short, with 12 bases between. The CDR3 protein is CASSLTLARETQYF. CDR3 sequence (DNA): TGTGCCAGCAGCTTAACACTAGCTAGGGAGACCCAGTACTTC.

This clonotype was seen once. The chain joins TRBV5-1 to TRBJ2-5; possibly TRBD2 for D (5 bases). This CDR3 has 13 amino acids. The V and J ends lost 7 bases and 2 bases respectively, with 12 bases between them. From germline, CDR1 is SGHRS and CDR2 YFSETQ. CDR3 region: CASEEPGQETQYF. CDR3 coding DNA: TGCGCCAGCGAGGAACCGGGGCAAGAGACCCAGTACTTC.

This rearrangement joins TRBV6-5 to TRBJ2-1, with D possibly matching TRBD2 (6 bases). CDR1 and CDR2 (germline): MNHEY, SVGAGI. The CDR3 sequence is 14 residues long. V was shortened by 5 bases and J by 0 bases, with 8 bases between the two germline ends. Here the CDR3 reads CASSTGDSYNEQFF. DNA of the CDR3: TGTGCCAGCAGTACGGGAGACTCCTACAATGAGCAGTTCTTC.